The sample holds a few counts of the clone carrying this T cell receptor beta chain. Antigen specificity is unknown. This sample was taken from a study of cytomegalovirus exposure and HLA in healthy donors. TCRdb's table, derived via immunoSEQ multiplex PCR, lists solely in-frame clones and lacks some. Among about 130,000 clones listed, 70% to 90% were seen once. Findings and caveats of the study: The CMV antigen specificity of a few CMV-associated chains was confirmed through in vitro analysis.

Sequenced material: PBMCs. This receptor was obtained from a woman aged 25 to 39 in good health and CMV-seropositive.

The CDR3, as DNA: TGTGCCAGCAGGGGGACAGGGGCTAATTCACCCCTCCACTTT. Residues: CASRGTGANSPLHF. This chain connects TRBV6-6 to TRBJ1-6; 10 bases agree with TRBD1. Germline assignment: CDR1 MNHNY and CDR2 SVGAGI (reference sequence). This CDR3 region has 14 residues. Trimming took 6 bases from V and 6 from J; bases not matched to a gene: 2.